The subject of this entry is one T cell receptor beta chain. Sequenced by immunoSEQ multiplex PCR; TCRdb stores in-frame clones only, minus some. The table lists about 160,000 clones, over 85% of them singletons. This record belongs to a study of cytomegalovirus exposure and HLA in healthy donors. This clonotype originated in a woman under 30 in good health and CMV-seropositive. The material sequenced was PBMCs.

The CDR3 loop is CASSEGQTSGNTIYF. CDR3 bases: TGTGCCAGCAGTGAAGGACAGACCTCTGGAAACACCATATATTTT. V gene TRBV2 combines with J gene TRBJ1-3, with a possible D match to TRBD1 (5 bases). The CDR3 has 15 residues. V lost 1 base, J lost 0 bases, and 7 bases lay in between. Germline values: CDR1 SNHLY, CDR2 FYNNEI.